This T cell receptor beta chain was profiled in a study of cytomegalovirus exposure and HLA in healthy donors (TCRdb year 2017). Regarding the study in general: According to an earlier analysis of several hundred of the donors, 150 million to 200 million T cells yielded approximately 120 million unique TCR beta sequences and more than 250 Gb of sequence data. Roughly 320 gigabases of sequencing data and 75 million to 85 million unique TCR sequences made up an early release that covered under 750 HLA-typed donors. The genetic ancestry cluster associated with self-reported Caucasian donors included 81% of the approximately 400 genotyped donors. The study aimed to test whether signatures of past pathogen exposure could be identified by cataloging public T cell receptors. Using immunosequencing, the study profiled T cell repertoires from about 650 subjects and related those repertoires to cytomegalovirus serostatus. Along with the roughly 670-subject first cohort, a separate validation cohort of 120 different subjects was used. To predict cytomegalovirus infection status, the study combined high-throughput TCR immunosequencing, statistical association of individual TCRs with disease status, and machine learning. A later analysis re-analyzed previously published TCR beta repertoires from 666 donors and added high-resolution HLA genotyping to study TCR occurrence patterns. Rather than drawing on any new phenotypic data, the later analysis identified candidate immune exposures from TCR beta sequences and the way those sequences occurred across donors. In an earlier analysis of more than 550 of the donors, high-throughput TCR beta sequencing was used to judge whether each TCR beta V gene segment behaved as functional or pseudogenic. Donor age, sex, ethnicity and CMV serostatus were compiled together with the repertoire data. A later genetic analysis used genome-wide SNP genotypes for about three fifths of the 666 donors, treating that subset as a discovery cohort. Every discovery cohort repertoire had been produced on one sequencing platform. Class I and class II HLA loci were covered by the typing at four-digit resolution. The number of donors typed differed by locus, with roughly 629-640 for A, B, C, DRB1 and DQB1, 522 for DQA1, 600 to 610 for DPA1, and some 440 for DPB1. Roughly 5 DR-DQ haplotypes were treated as single units for association and clustering because of strong linkage in the cohort. Across about 380 genotyped donors of the cohort, an average of roughly 200,000 unique TCR beta nucleotide sequences per donor were sequenced, and approximately 17% of those sequences were non-productive.

Results and caveats for the whole study, not just this receptor: The earlier analysis of almost 600 of the donors excluded approximately 17 rarely observed V segments, including chromosome 9 orphons, because counts were too low. Compared with the roughly 700-donor mean, donors in an Asian-associated ancestry cluster had fewer N-insertions in productive TCRs, according to a later genetic analysis. In a later analysis, HLA-associated TCR beta chains showed more clonal expansion and lower generation probabilities than non-associated chains that were equally common. Most TCR sequences were observed very rarely across donors, whereas some public TCRs were present in many individuals. In a later analysis, around 17,000 TCR beta sequences were associated with specific HLA alleles at a false discovery rate of 0.05. According to a later analysis, parvovirus B19, influenza, CMV and Epstein-Barr virus appeared linked to several top co-occurrence clusters. V-gene and J-gene trimming of TCR beta chains was associated with a missense DCLRE1C variant in a later genetic analysis, and the association was replicated in an independent cohort. HLA typing was unavailable for some donors at each locus, so association tests used only the typed subset. The sequencing pipeline was judged likely to have produced a cluster of highly shared sequence variants as a technical artifact. For the cohort, immune exposure information was limited to CMV serostatus. Broadly in line with IMGT annotations, most TCR beta V segments showed up in productive rearrangements about 90% or about 30% of the time in an earlier analysis of roughly 590 of the donors. Assigning TCR associations to individual alleles was difficult when HLA alleles, especially DR and DQ, strongly co-occurred. Roughly uniform sequencing depth across donors was assumed in presence/absence analyses, although this assumption may not hold. In both the original and validation cohorts, the classifier was reported to diagnose cytomegalovirus status with high specificity and sensitivity. A further reported finding was that TCR beta sequences accurately predicted the HLA-A and HLA-B alleles for most subjects in the first cohort. Correlated functional status among segregating V segments might reflect linkage disequilibrium, but an unknown experimental factor could not be ruled out. A later analysis found that TCR association rates varied across HLA loci, with DRB1 alleles showing the most associated TCRs and HLA-C alleles the fewest. In vitro tests confirmed that a few of the cytomegalovirus-associated TCR beta chains recognize cytomegalovirus antigens. The study listed 150 to 200 TCR beta chains as associated with cytomegalovirus. In a later analysis, most CMV-associated TCR beta chains were found to appear HLA-restricted, with HLA associations seemingly driven largely by CMV exposure. Only TCR beta chains were sequenced in this cohort, and the absence of alpha or paired-chain data limited detectable features. The authors suggested that the approach could potentially be extended to other disease states and immunological phenotypes.

The method was the immunoSEQ multiplex PCR assay. For the multiplex PCR, a mixture combining 60 forward primers for TCR Vbeta segments and 13 reverse primers for TCR Jbeta segments was used. The CDR3 region of rearranged TCR beta genes was amplified from genomic DNA with a multiplex PCR assay. Amplified TCR beta libraries were sequenced as 87-base-pair reads on the Illumina HiSeq System. In the source study's methods: A later analysis tallied 75 million to 95 million unique TCR beta chains across the 600 to 700 repertoires, and around 9.9 million of those chains were shared by two or more donors. To remove PCR and sequencing errors, raw reads were error-corrected and collapsed into unique sequences using a nearest-neighbor algorithm that merged closely related sequences. Alignment of CDR3 sequences to IMGT reference sequences was used to assign V, D and J gene segments. For a sequence to be retained, a match of at least six nucleotides to both a V gene segment and a J gene segment was required. A rearrangement was called productive if the CDR3 had no stop codons and remained in frame with V and J, and every other rearrangement was called non-productive. Following IMGT convention, CDR3 was defined as the stretch from the second conserved V-encoded cysteine to the conserved J-encoded phenylalanine. The earlier analysis of approximately 590 of the donors excluded any sequence lacking an unambiguous match to a single V gene segment. An earlier analysis of 587 of the donors called V segments functional above 56.7% productive rearrangements and segregating when the between-donor standard deviation exceeded 5%. To diagnose cytomegalovirus status from the catalog of TCR beta chain sequences, a statistical classification framework was built. In a later analysis, V and J genes were assigned by comparing TCR nucleotide sequences against IMGT/GENE-DB human TR gene sequences. A later analysis assigned CDR3 sequences and most-parsimonious VDJ recombination scenarios with the TCRdist pipeline. In a later analysis, each TCR beta chain was defined by its CDR3 amino acid sequence together with its V-gene family, and reads lacking a unique V-gene family were excluded. A later analysis removed 550 to 700 highly shared, low-generation-probability nucleotide sequences to deal with suspected cross-contamination and a sequencing artifact. A later analysis calculated a clonal expansion index for each public chain from normalized within-repertoire ranks of inferred template counts. A later analysis computed generation probabilities with a VDJ recombination model fitted to out-of-frame rearrangements, and checked the results against IGoR. In a later analysis, hypergeometric tests were used to score TCR-TCR, TCR-HLA and TCR-CMV co-occurrence, with a repertoire-size bias correction applied to TCR pairs. In a later analysis, false discovery rates were estimated by permuting HLA or CMV assignments 20 times. In a later analysis, co-occurring TCRs were grouped with DBSCAN, and TCRdist sequence similarity was added when clustering was performed within HLA-allele-positive subsets. Repertoires with fewer than 30,000 or more than 120,000 public chains were left out of co-occurrence clustering, as were about 5 repertoires with anomalous nucleotide sharing. TCRdb provides this immuneACCESS table in a form limited to in-frame rearrangements. Some clones are lacking; in checked studies, under half of them reflect an unresolved V gene, and why the rest are absent is not known. V, J and clone size reflect that table, while D and trimming were determined from the DNA. The sample table lists around 70,000 clones, roughly 74% of them with a count of one. 11% of the sample is held by the ten biggest clonotypes.

This clone was found a few times. Its binding antigen is unknown. No quality values exist for individual bases; no much larger clone is one base distant. The cohort comprised 550 to 700 healthy bone marrow donors. At the time of sampling, all cohort members were nominally healthy, though unrecorded immune exposures were likely present. Of the 690 or so cohort members, around 310 had a positive CMV serostatus and about 350 had a negative one, while no CMV serostatus was recorded for the donor. Every donor gave a peripheral blood sample, and the peripheral blood mononuclear cells from that sample were used for TCR beta sequencing. The Qiagen DNeasy Blood Extraction Kit was used to extract genomic DNA from the blood cell samples. The sequenced sample consisted of PBMCs. This sequence originates from a human donor in good health.

The DNA sequence follows: TGCGCCAGCAGCTTGAATGGTGGTAGCGGGGAGACCCAGTACTTC. Its translation reads: CASSLNGGSGETQYF. Recombination joined TRBV5-1 with TRBJ2-5; TRBD2 lines up with 7 middle nucleotides. The CDR3 holds 15 amino acids from the cysteine to the phenylalanine. Solely the CDR3 DNA is kept, with 45 bases framed from the first base. The germline V gene sets CDR1 to SGHRS and CDR2 to YFSETQ. Clipping removes 1 base from V and 5 bases from J, with 8 as the unmatched junction base count. The variable domain in full, with residues beyond the CDR3 obtained from the reference TRBV5-1 and TRBJ2-5 genes, is KAGVTQTPRYLIKTRGQQVTLSCSPISGHRSVSWYQQTPGQGLQFLFEYFSETQRNKGNFPGRFSGRQFSNSRSEMNVSTLELGDSALYLCASSLNGGSGETQYFGPGTRLLVL.